The following is a T cell receptor beta chain sequence with its context. What it binds is unknown. Primers included in the PCR were 60 Vbeta and 13 Jbeta primers. As handled by the study authors: About 10 million shared chains were among 65 million to 85 million unique TCR beta chains counted in a later analysis. Sequencing was performed with immunoSEQ multiplex PCR; in TCRdb, only in-frame clones are kept and a portion is missing. D and trimming were read from the DNA, whereas the V and J calls and clone size are those reported in that table. The data show 100,000 or so clones, with approximately 72% seen just once and 1.3% held by the top ten. This specimen belongs to a study of cytomegalovirus exposure and HLA in healthy donors. Study outcomes and limitations: The study recorded 160 or so TCR beta chains that were cytomegalovirus-associated. Reported findings show TCR beta sequences accurately forecast HLA-A and HLA-B alleles in most subjects. Later analysis identified around 15,000 TCR beta sequences associated with HLA alleles, using a false discovery rate threshold of 0.05.

With 6 bases clipped from V and 3 bases from J, the junction kept 4 bases outside the gene matches. CDR1 and CDR2 (germline): WNHNN, SYGVQD (reference sequence). The CDR3 length is 13 residues. This clonotype was sampled from a man aged 25 to 40 in good health and CMV-seronegative. J is TRBJ2-7 and V is TRBV10-1; TRBD1 matches at 8 bases. Material: PBMCs. The CDR3 loop is CASSMGQDYEQYF. CDR3 bases: TGCGCCAGCAGCATGGGACAGGACTACGAGCAGTACTTC.